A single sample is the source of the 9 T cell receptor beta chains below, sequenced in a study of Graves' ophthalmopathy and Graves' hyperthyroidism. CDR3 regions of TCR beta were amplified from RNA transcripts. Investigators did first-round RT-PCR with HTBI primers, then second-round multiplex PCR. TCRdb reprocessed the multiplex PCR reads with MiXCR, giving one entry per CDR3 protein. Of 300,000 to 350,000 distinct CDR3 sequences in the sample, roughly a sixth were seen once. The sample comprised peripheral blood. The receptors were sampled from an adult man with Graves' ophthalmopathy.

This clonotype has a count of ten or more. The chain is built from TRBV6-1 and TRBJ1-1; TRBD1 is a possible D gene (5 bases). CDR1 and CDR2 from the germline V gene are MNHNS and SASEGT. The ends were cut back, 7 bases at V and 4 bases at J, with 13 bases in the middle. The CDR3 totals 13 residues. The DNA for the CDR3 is TGTGCCAGCACGGTTTCCGGGGGCACTGAAGCTTTCTTT. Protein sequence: CASTVSGGTEAFF.

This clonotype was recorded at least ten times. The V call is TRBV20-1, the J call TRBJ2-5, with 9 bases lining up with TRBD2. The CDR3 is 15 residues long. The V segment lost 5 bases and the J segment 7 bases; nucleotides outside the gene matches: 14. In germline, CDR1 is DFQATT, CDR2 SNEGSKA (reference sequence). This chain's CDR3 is CSAHEQAGGVWTQYF. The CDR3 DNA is TGCAGTGCTCACGAGCAGGCGGGAGGGGTGTGGACCCAGTACTTC.

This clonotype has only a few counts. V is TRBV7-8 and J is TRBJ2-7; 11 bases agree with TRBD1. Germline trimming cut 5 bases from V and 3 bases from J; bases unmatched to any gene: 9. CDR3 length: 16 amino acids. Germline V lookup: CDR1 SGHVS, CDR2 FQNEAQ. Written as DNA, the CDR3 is TGTGCCAGCAGCCCCCCGGGGACAGGGGGTGGCTACGAGCAGTACTTC. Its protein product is CASSPPGTGGGYEQYF.

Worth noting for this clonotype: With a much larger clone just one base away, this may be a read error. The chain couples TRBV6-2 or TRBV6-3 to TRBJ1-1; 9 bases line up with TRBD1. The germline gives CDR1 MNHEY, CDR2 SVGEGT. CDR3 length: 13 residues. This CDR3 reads CTSNRGPATEAFF. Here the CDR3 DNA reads TGTACCAGCAACAGGGGGCCCGCCACTGAAGCTTTCTTT.

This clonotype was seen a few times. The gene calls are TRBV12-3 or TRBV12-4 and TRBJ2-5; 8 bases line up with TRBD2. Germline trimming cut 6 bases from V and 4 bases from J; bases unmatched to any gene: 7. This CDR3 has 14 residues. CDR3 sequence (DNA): TGTGCCAGCAGCTTTACTAGCGGAGTAGAGACCCAGTACTTC. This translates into CASSFTSGVETQYF.

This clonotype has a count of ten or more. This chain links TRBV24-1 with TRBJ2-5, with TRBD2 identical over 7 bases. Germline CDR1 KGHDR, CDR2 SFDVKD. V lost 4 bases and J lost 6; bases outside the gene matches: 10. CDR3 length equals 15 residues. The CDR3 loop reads CATSDRGEGLQTQYF. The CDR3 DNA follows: TGTGCCACCAGTGACAGAGGGGAGGGCCTCCAGACCCAGTACTTC.

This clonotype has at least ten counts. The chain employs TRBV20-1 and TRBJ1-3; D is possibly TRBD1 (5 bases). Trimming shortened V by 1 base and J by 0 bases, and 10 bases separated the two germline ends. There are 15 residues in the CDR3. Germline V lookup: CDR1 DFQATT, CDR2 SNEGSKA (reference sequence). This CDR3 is CSARVGGGSGNTIYF. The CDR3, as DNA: TGCAGTGCTAGAGTCGGGGGTGGCTCTGGAAACACCATATATTTT.

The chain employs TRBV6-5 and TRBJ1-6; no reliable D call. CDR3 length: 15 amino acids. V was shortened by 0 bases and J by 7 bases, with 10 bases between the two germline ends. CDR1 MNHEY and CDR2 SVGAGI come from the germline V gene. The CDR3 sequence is CASSYSWGTNSPLHF. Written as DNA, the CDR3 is TGTGCCAGCAGTTACTCGTGGGGTACCAATTCACCCCTCCACTTT.

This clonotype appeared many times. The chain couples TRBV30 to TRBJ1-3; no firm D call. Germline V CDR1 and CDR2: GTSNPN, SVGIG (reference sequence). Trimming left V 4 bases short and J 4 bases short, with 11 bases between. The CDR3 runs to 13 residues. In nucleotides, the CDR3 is TGTGCCTGGACTTTCGGGTCGGGAAACACCATATATTTT. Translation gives CAWTFGSGNTIYF.